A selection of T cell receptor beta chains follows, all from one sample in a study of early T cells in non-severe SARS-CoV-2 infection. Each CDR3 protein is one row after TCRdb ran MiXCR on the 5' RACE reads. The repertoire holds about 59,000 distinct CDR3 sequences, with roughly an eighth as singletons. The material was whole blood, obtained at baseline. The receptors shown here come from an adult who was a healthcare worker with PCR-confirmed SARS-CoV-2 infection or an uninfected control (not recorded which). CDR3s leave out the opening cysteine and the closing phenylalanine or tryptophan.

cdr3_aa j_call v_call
ASSTPRDRSNYGYT TRBJ1-2 TRBV21-1
ASSPPGSPGETQY TRBJ2-5 TRBV19
ASSEQGPADTQY TRBJ2-3 TRBV6-1
ASSVTSEQY TRBJ2-7 TRBV11-1
ASRRGGYNEQF TRBJ2-1 TRBV19
SASQYEQY TRBJ2-7 TRBV20-1
ASSLTGGRTEAF TRBJ1-1 TRBV12-3/TRBV12-4
ASSVGLAGTQETQY TRBJ2-5 TRBV7-9
ASSQIYNEQF TRBJ2-1 TRBV28
ASSRTGEGRGELF TRBJ2-2 TRBV11-3
ASSYSRQGLGQPQH TRBJ1-5 TRBV6-5
ASRKKGAADGYT TRBJ1-2 TRBV5-4
ASSQGQTDYNEQF TRBJ2-1 TRBV4-1